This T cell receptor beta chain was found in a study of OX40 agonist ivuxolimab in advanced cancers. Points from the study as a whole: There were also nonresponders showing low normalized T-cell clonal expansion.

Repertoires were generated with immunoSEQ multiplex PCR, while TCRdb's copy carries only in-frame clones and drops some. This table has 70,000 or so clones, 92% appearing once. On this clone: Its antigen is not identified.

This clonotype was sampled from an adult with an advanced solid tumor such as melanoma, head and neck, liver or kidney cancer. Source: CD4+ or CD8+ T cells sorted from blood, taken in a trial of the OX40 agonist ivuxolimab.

Here the CDR3 reads CASSGGAPGGYEQYF. DNA for the CDR3: TGTGCCAGCAGCGGGGGAGCCCCAGGGGGGTACGAGCAGTACTTC. The chain combines TRBV9 with TRBJ2-7; tentative D call: TRBD1 (7 bases). Trimming took off 3 bases at V and 4 bases at J, with 17 bases between the two ends. The CDR3 loop spans 15 amino acids. CDR1 is SGDLS and CDR2 is YYNGEE in the germline V gene.